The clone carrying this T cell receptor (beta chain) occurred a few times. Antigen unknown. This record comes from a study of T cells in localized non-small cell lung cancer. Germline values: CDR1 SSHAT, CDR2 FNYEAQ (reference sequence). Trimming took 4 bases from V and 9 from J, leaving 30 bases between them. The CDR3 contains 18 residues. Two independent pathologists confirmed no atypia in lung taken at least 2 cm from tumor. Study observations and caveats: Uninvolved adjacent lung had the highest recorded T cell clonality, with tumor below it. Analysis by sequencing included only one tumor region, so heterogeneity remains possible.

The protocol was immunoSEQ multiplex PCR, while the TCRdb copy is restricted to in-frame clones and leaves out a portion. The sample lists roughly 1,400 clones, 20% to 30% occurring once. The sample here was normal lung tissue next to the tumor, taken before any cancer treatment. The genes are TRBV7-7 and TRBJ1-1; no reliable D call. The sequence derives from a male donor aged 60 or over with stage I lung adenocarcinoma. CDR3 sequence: CASSSWVVSSRTGLQAFF. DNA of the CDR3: TGTGCCAGCAGCTCCTGGGTCGTCTCTTCCAGGACGGGCCTCCAAGCTTTCTTT. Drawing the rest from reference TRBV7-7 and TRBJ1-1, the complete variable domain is GAGVSQSPRYKVTKRGQDVTLRCDPISSHATLYWYQQALGQGPEFLTYFNYEAQPDKSGLPSDRFSAERPEGSISTLTIQRTEQRDSAMYRCASSSWVVSSRTGLQAFFGQGTRLTVV.